This record covers a single T cell receptor (beta chain). Its antigen is undetermined. This sample is drawn from a study of OX40 agonist ivuxolimab in advanced cancers. Study information: Patients received the agonistic anti-OX40 (CD134) antibody ivuxolimab. At doses from 0.01 to 10 mg/kg, patients were given intravenous ivuxolimab every 2 weeks. Participants could have had prior anti-PD-1, anti-PD-L1 or anti-CTLA-4 therapy, and more than 35% had some. Study conclusions and caveats: Antigen specificity of clonally expanded peripheral T cells was not established.

The CDR3 sequence is 13 residues long. V lost 3 bases to trimming and J lost 1 base, with 4 bases between them. Per the germline V gene, CDR1 is SGHAT and CDR2 is FQNNGV. The data were produced by immunoSEQ multiplex PCR, yet TCRdb's version contains in-frame clones alone and is incomplete. The table has approximately 90,000 clones, 75% to 95% seen once; the top ten hold 8.7%. The chain employs TRBV11-2 and TRBJ1-3; D is undetermined. The sample in question was CD4+ or CD8+ T cells sorted from blood, obtained in a trial of the OX40 agonist ivuxolimab. This receptor was obtained from an adult with an advanced solid tumor such as melanoma, head and neck, liver or kidney cancer. The CDR3 spells CASSLESGNTIYF. The DNA for the CDR3 is TGTGCCAGCAGCTTGGAATCTGGAAACACCATATATTTT.